A selection of T cell receptor beta chains follows, all from one sample in a study of CD8+ T cells in alopecia areata. The repertoire was sequenced with immunoSEQ multiplex PCR; TCRdb's copy has only in-frame clones and lacks some. The sample carries 170,000 or so clones, just under 60% recorded once. The material sequenced was CD4+ T cells sorted from blood, taken at week 0. The receptors stem from a human donor with alopecia areata. Each CDR3 is given with its conserved first and last residue. The order of the fields is V gene, clone size, J gene, D gene, CDR3 protein, CDR3 DNA. A D gene is named only where the DNA matches it firmly. The size of a clone is reported for some rows only, either as once, few or many, or as a class for expanded clones.

v_call: TRBV6-5; clone_size: few; j_call: TRBJ2-7; d_call: -; cdr3_aa: CATGVAGSSYEQYF; cdr3_nt: TGTGCCACGGGAGTTGCAGGGAGCTCCTACGAGCAGTACTTC
v_call: TRBV5-6; clone_size: -; j_call: TRBJ2-7; d_call: -; cdr3_aa: CASSFTDRSEYF; cdr3_nt: TGTGCCAGCAGCTTCACCGATCGGTCCGAGTACTTC
v_call: TRBV27; clone_size: few; j_call: TRBJ2-7; d_call: -; cdr3_aa: CASSTVRIGSAYEQYF; cdr3_nt: TGTGCCAGCAGTACGGTTCGAATAGGGTCGGCATACGAGCAGTACTTC
v_call: TRBV30; clone_size: -; j_call: TRBJ2-6; d_call: -; cdr3_aa: CAWRLGANVPTF; cdr3_nt: TGCGCCTGGAGATTGGGGGCCAACGTCCCGACTTTC
v_call: TRBV5-1; clone_size: few; j_call: TRBJ2-2; d_call: TRBD1; cdr3_aa: CASSDRQGPVTGELFF; cdr3_nt: TGCGCCAGCAGCGATCGACAGGGGCCGGTTACCGGGGAGCTGTTTTTT
v_call: TRBV29-1; clone_size: once; j_call: TRBJ1-1; d_call: TRBD1; cdr3_aa: CSVERRQGAEAFF; cdr3_nt: TGCAGCGTTGAACGCCGACAGGGGGCTGAAGCTTTCTTT
v_call: TRBV7-9; clone_size: few; j_call: TRBJ2-3; d_call: -; cdr3_aa: CASSSTGASTDTQYF; cdr3_nt: TGTGCCAGCAGCTCGACTGGAGCTAGCACAGATACGCAGTATTTT
v_call: TRBV11-2; clone_size: many; j_call: TRBJ1-5; d_call: -; cdr3_aa: CASSLNSYSNQPQHF; cdr3_nt: TGTGCCAGCAGCTTAAACAGTTATAGCAATCAGCCCCAGCATTTT
v_call: TRBV5-1; clone_size: -; j_call: TRBJ2-5; d_call: -; cdr3_aa: CASNEPGEWETQYF; cdr3_nt: TGCGCCAGCAACGAGCCCGGGGAATGGGAGACCCAGTACTTC
v_call: TRBV2; clone_size: -; j_call: TRBJ1-2; d_call: TRBD1; cdr3_aa: CASSVRQGNYGYTF; cdr3_nt: TGTGCCAGCAGTGTTCGACAGGGAAACTATGGCTACACCTTC
v_call: TRBV30; clone_size: -; j_call: TRBJ2-1; d_call: -; cdr3_aa: CAWSVSDEQFF; cdr3_nt: TGTGCCTGGAGTGTAAGCGATGAGCAGTTCTTC
v_call: TRBV5-6; clone_size: few; j_call: TRBJ1-3; d_call: -; cdr3_aa: CASSLAAVNTIYF; cdr3_nt: TGTGCCAGCAGCCTTGCGGCGGTCAACACCATATATTTT
v_call: TRBV4-1; clone_size: few; j_call: TRBJ2-5; d_call: -; cdr3_aa: CASSQPGHQETQYF; cdr3_nt: TGCGCCAGCAGCCAACCGGGACACCAAGAGACCCAGTACTTC
v_call: TRBV19; clone_size: -; j_call: TRBJ1-2; d_call: TRBD1; cdr3_aa: CASRGTGEDGYTF; cdr3_nt: TGTGCCAGTAGGGGGACAGGGGAGGATGGCTACACCTTC
v_call: TRBV5-1; clone_size: -; j_call: TRBJ2-6; d_call: TRBD1; cdr3_aa: CASSSQGASSGANVLTF; cdr3_nt: TGCGCCAGCAGCTCACAGGGGGCGTCCTCTGGGGCCAACGTCCTGACTTTC